The 21 T cell receptor beta chains below come from one sample, sequenced in a study of blood T cell repertoires in COVID-19 (dated by TCRdb to between 2020 and 2021). Library preparation used the immunoSEQ multiplex PCR assay. In TCRdb, the immuneACCESS table is reduced to in-frame sequences with V and J assigned. These tables do not hold every clone; where another copy was compared, an unresolved V gene accounts for under half, and the others remain unexplained. The sample records around 300,000 clones, around 89% of which are singletons. Around 3% of the sample goes to the ten largest clones. Input material: PBMCs or T cells enriched from blood (not recorded which). These receptors were collected from a woman aged 45-59 years who had recovered from COVID-19.

The gene calls are TRBV11-3 and TRBJ2-3, with 13 bases lining up with TRBD2. With V trimmed by 2 bases and J by 4 bases, 6 bases remained unmatched. CDR1 is SGHNT and CDR2 is YENEEA in the germline V gene. This CDR3 region has 17 residues. CDR3 DNA: TGTGCCAGCAGCTTAACTAATGGACTAGCGGGAGCAGATACGCAGTATTTT. Translated, it gives CASSLTNGLAGADTQYF.

V is TRBV7-6 and J is TRBJ1-3; 8 bases map to TRBD1. Trimming cost V 5 bases and J 1 base; bases outside gene matches: 7. This CDR3 has 16 amino acids. Germline V gene data show CDR1 as SGHVS and CDR2 as FNYEAQ. CDR3 residues: CASSRIQGASGNTIYF. Written as DNA, the CDR3 is TGTGCCAGCAGCAGAATCCAGGGGGCTTCTGGAAACACCATATATTTT.

The chain combines TRBV27 with TRBJ2-1, with a weak D call TRBD1 (5 bases). The germline gives CDR1 MNHEY, CDR2 SMNVEV (reference sequence). V was shortened by 5 bases and J by 0 bases, with 11 bases between the two germline ends. The CDR3 has 15 residues. The CDR3 here is CASSVYRSSYNEQFF. CDR3 DNA: TGTGCCAGCAGTGTCTACAGGAGCTCCTACAATGAGCAGTTCTTC.

The chain has TRBV5-8 and TRBJ1-1; 9 bases align to TRBD1. The germline gives CDR1 SGHTS, CDR2 YDEGEE. The CDR3 length is 15 residues. The ends lost 3 bases at V and 8 bases at J; junction bases unmatched: 11. The CDR3 DNA follows: TGTGCCAGCAGCTGGGGGAGACAGGGGGTTTGGGAAGCTTTCTTT. Translating it yields CASSWGRQGVWEAFF.

V is TRBV7-2 and J is TRBJ2-1, with D perhaps matching TRBD1 (6 bases). The V end lost 5 bases, the J end lost 10 bases, and 21 bases lay between the germline ends. The germline CDR1 and CDR2 sequences are SGHTA and FQGNSA. The CDR3 runs to 15 residues. The CDR3 nucleotides are TGTGCCAGCAGCACAAGGACCGGGACATCGAGAGAGCAGTTCTTC. This translates into CASSTRTGTSREQFF.

The chain recombines TRBV19 with TRBJ1-5; 7 bases are a match to TRBD1. The CDR3 is 14 residues long. Trimming at V came to 6 bases and at J to 1 base, leaving 3 bases not matched to a gene. The V gene's germline CDR1 is LNHDA and CDR2 SQIVND (reference sequence). CDR3 DNA: TGTGCCAGTAGAGAGACAGGGAGCAATCAGCCCCAGCATTTT. The encoded protein is CASRETGSNQPQHF.

The V call is TRBV30, the J call TRBJ1-2; TRBD1 is a possible D gene (6 bases). The V gene lost 0 bases and the J gene lost 8 bases, with 13 bases spanning the gap. Germline V gene data show CDR1 as GTSNPN and CDR2 as SVGIG (reference sequence). The CDR3 sequence is 13 residues long. The CDR3 nucleotides read TGTGCCTGGAGTGTATCAGGGGCTTACGGCTACACCTTC. Amino acids: CAWSVSGAYGYTF.

The CDR3, as DNA: TGTGCCAGCAGCCGACTGGACACCTTGAACACTGAAGCTTTCTTT. It encodes CASSRLDTLNTEAFF. The chain uses TRBV6-5 and TRBJ1-1; the D gene is possibly TRBD1 (5 bases). Trimming shortened V by 6 bases and J by 0 bases, and 14 bases separated the two germline ends. The CDR3 consists of 15 residues. CDR1 and CDR2 from the germline V gene are MNHEY and SVGAGI.

This sequence joins TRBV28 and TRBJ1-2, with 9 bases lining up with TRBD1. Germline lookup yields CDR1 MDHEN and CDR2 SYDVKM. The J segment lost 4 bases and the V segment lost 7 bases, leaving 13 bases of the junction unmatched. The CDR3 runs to 16 residues. CDR3 protein: CASTLAGTGRSYGYTF. The DNA of the CDR3 is TGTGCCAGCACCCTCGCGGGGACAGGGAGAAGCTATGGCTACACCTTC.

V is TRBV30 and J is TRBJ1-3, with no clear D. This CDR3 contains 13 residues. V was cut by 8 bases and J by 0 bases, with 11 bases left in between. Looked up from germline, CDR1 is GTSNPN and CDR2 is SVGIG (reference sequence). In DNA form, the CDR3 reads TGTGCCGCTCGGACTGCCTCTGGAAACACCATATATTTT. Protein: CAARTASGNTIYF.

The chain joins TRBV10-2 to TRBJ2-3, with D uncertain. V was shortened by 2 bases and J by 6 bases, with 3 bases between the two germline ends. This CDR3 region has 11 residues. Germline CDR1 reads WSHSY; CDR2 reads SAAADI. As DNA, the CDR3 is TGCGCCAGCAGTGAGGAGGATACGCAGTATTTT. Its protein product is CASSEEDTQYF.

The V and J genes are TRBV10-3 and TRBJ1-1; D gene unclear. The CDR3 runs 13 residues. Germline CDR1 and CDR2: ENHRY and SYGVKD. Trimming left V 6 bases short and J 2 bases short, with 10 bases between. The CDR3 here is CAISREENTEAFF. The CDR3, as DNA: TGTGCCATCAGCCGGGAAGAAAACACTGAAGCTTTCTTT.

The J gene is TRBJ2-1, the V gene TRBV9; TRBD2 agrees at 14 bases. J was trimmed by 3 bases and V by 4 bases; bases with no gene match: 9. CDR3 size: 18 residues. Looked up from germline, CDR1 is SGDLS and CDR2 is YYNGEE. The CDR3 loop is CASSLGLAGGSGYNEQFF. In DNA form, the CDR3 reads TGTGCCAGCAGCCTTGGACTAGCGGGAGGCAGTGGCTACAATGAGCAGTTCTTC.

This rearrangement joins TRBV19 to TRBJ2-2; 8 positions agree with TRBD1. CDR1 and CDR2 from the germline V gene are LNHDA and SQIVND (reference sequence). The CDR3 totals 13 residues. V was clipped by 4 bases and J by 9 bases; unmatched bases: 4. The CDR3 region has the DNA TGTGCCAGTAGTAGGGACAGGTCCAGGGAGCTGTTTTTT. Amino acids: CASSRDRSRELFF.

Of note for this clone: Other DNA sequences of this sample code for an identical CDR3. The chain links TRBV5-1 to TRBJ2-7, with TRBD1 matching 10 bases. Germline V CDR1 and CDR2: SGHRS, YFSETQ. Unmatched junction bases numbered 5, after V lost 4 bases and J lost 4 bases. The CDR3 runs to 14 residues. The CDR3 DNA is TGCGCCAGCAGCACGGACAGGGGGTCGTACGAGCAGTACTTC. Amino acid sequence: CASSTDRGSYEQYF.

The chain couples TRBV10-2 to TRBJ2-5; 7 bases are shared with TRBD2. The CDR3 is 14 residues long. V shed 1 base and J 5 bases; nucleotides not matched to a gene: 4. Germline CDR1 reads WSHSY; CDR2 reads SAAADI. For the CDR3, the DNA is TGCGCCAGCAGTGAGTGGGGGGGAAAGGAGACCCAGTACTTC. Protein product: CASSEWGGKETQYF.

The V call is TRBV27, the J call TRBJ1-2; perhaps TRBD1 as D (6 bases). The ends were cut back, 9 bases at V and 8 bases at J, with 19 bases in the middle. CDR1 and CDR2 (germline): MNHEY, SMNVEV (reference sequence). The CDR3 spans 13 residues. For the CDR3, the DNA is TGTGCCAGTTATACCCGGGGGGGCCGCGGCTACACCTTC. Amino acid sequence: CASYTRGGRGYTF.

V and J are TRBV9 and TRBJ2-2; D is undetermined. The germline V gene has CDR1 SGDLS and CDR2 YYNGEE. V dropped 0 bases and J dropped 6 bases, with 12 bases sitting between them. The CDR3 totals 15 residues. The chain's CDR3 is CASSVALSGAGELFF. DNA for the CDR3: TGTGCCAGCAGCGTAGCTTTGTCGGGTGCCGGGGAGCTGTTTTTT.

The chain is built from TRBV27 and TRBJ1-4; the D gene is possibly TRBD1 (6 bases). This CDR3 has 14 amino acids. Per the germline V gene, CDR1 is MNHEY and CDR2 is SMNVEV (reference sequence). Deletions cut 6 bases from V and 6 bases from J, with 14 bases between. CDR3 nucleotides: TGTGCCAGCAGACTCAGGGGACCATATGAAAAACTGTTTTTT. It is translated as CASRLRGPYEKLFF.

The chain joins TRBV15 to TRBJ1-1; TRBD1 is a possible D gene (5 bases). The CDR3 covers 17 residues. Deletions cut 0 bases from V and 1 base from J, with 15 bases between. Germline lookup yields CDR1 LNHNV and CDR2 YYDKDF (reference sequence). CDR3: CATSRDLGGEPNTEAFF. The CDR3 DNA reads as TGTGCCACCAGCAGAGACCTGGGGGGAGAACCGAACACTGAAGCTTTCTTT. The variable domain in full, completed from reference TRBV15 and TRBJ1-1, reads DAMVIQNPRYQVTQFGKPVTLSCSQTLNHNVMYWYQQKSSQAPKLLFHYYDKDFNNEADTPDNFQSRRPNTSFCFLDIRSPGLGDTAMYLCATSRDLGGEPNTEAFFGQGTRLTVV.

CDR3 loop: CASRIDRINEKLFF. The CDR3 coding sequence is TGTGCCAGCAGGATCGACAGGATCAATGAAAAACTGTTTTTT. The chain employs TRBV28 and TRBJ1-4, with D maybe TRBD1 (6 bases). CDR3 length equals 14 residues. With 6 bases removed from V and 5 bases from J, the gap between germline ends came to 13 bases. Germline CDR1 is MDHEN and CDR2 is SYDVKM.